These 11 T cell receptor beta chains share one sample of origin, sequenced in a study of technical replicates of blood from a handful of donors. Sequencing used immunoSEQ multiplex PCR; TCRdb keeps in-frame clones, though not all of them. The table lists 80,000 to 95,000 clones, approximately 95% of them singletons. Sequenced input: T cells isolated from PBMCs. These receptors were taken from a human donor in good health.

This clone occurred once. V usage is TRBV28 and J usage is TRBJ2-7; 11 positions match TRBD2. CDR1 is MDHEN, CDR2 SYDVKM, per germline. Unmatched junction bases numbered 5, after V lost 8 bases and J lost 5 bases. The CDR3 is made up of 13 amino acids. In nucleotides, the CDR3 is TGTGCCAGCGTAGCGGGGGGGGGCCACGAGCAGTACTTC. Translating gives CASVAGGGHEQYF.

V usage is TRBV6-6 and J usage is TRBJ1-1; D gene uncertain. CDR3 length equals 15 residues. V lost 5 bases and J lost 1, with 14 bases in between. The germline V gene has CDR1 MNHNY and CDR2 SVGAGI (reference sequence). CDR3 DNA sequence: TGTGCCAGCAGTGGCGGCTCTCGATCGAACACTGAAGCTTTCTTT. Translated: CASSGGSRSNTEAFF.

The chain is built from TRBV7-6 and TRBJ1-2; TRBD1 agrees at 8 bases. V was clipped by 5 bases and J by 8 bases; unmatched bases: 10. Per germline, CDR1 SGHVS and CDR2 FNYEAQ. The CDR3 is 14 residues long. The CDR3 nucleotides are TGTGCCAGCAGCCCGGACAGGGCCTCGGGGGGCTACACCTTC. It is translated as CASSPDRASGGYTF.

As concerns this clone: The identical CDR3 is also encoded by other nucleotide sequences in the sample. The CDR3 nucleotides are TGCGCCAGTTCGGGACAGGGTCGAACTGAAGCTTTCTTT. This codes for CASSGQGRTEAFF. The chain uses TRBV10-1 and TRBJ1-1, with 9 bases matching TRBD1. The CDR3 is made up of 13 amino acids. In germline, CDR1 is WNHNN, CDR2 SYGVQD (reference sequence). J lost 5 bases, V lost 9 bases, and 7 bases had no gene match.

The rearrangement joins TRBV15 to TRBJ2-4, with D maybe TRBD2 (5 bases). CDR1 is LNHNV, CDR2 YYDKDF, per germline (reference sequence). V lost 0 bases and J lost 9, with 18 bases in between. The CDR3 covers 16 residues. The CDR3 bases are TGTGCCACCAGCAGAGATAGCGTTAATCCGAAGGGCATTCAGTACTTC. This encodes CATSRDSVNPKGIQYF.

This sequence joins TRBV19 and TRBJ1-1; D perhaps matches TRBD1 (5 bases). CDR3 length equals 12 residues. The V gene lost 1 base and the J gene lost 8 bases, with 8 bases spanning the gap. Germline V lookup: CDR1 LNHDA, CDR2 SQIVND (reference sequence). In DNA form, the CDR3 reads TGTGCCAGTAGTATAGGGGGCGCCGAAGCTTTCTTT. Translating it yields CASSIGGAEAFF.

This clone has a single count. The chain employs TRBV9 and TRBJ2-2, with 8 bases fitting TRBD1. The V segment lost 7 bases and the J segment 1 base; nucleotides outside the gene matches: 6. The CDR3 has 15 residues. Looked up from germline, CDR1 is SGDLS and CDR2 is YYNGEE. Here the CDR3 DNA reads TGTGCCAGCGCAGGGGGCGAGGGGAACACCGGGGAGCTGTTTTTT. Translation gives CASAGGEGNTGELFF.

This sequence joins TRBV28 and TRBJ1-2, with a weak D call TRBD1 (5 bases). This CDR3 is 11 amino acids long. Germline assignment: CDR1 MDHEN and CDR2 SYDVKM. The germline V and J ends were trimmed by 10 bases and 6 bases, with 12 bases remaining between them. In DNA, the CDR3 is TGTGCCACACGGGGGGGGGATGGCTACACCTTC. Translated: CATRGGDGYTF.

CDR3: CAWKGDTAYEQYF. Here the CDR3 DNA reads TGTGCCTGGAAGGGGGATACTGCTTACGAGCAGTACTTC. The chain has TRBV30 and TRBJ2-7; D may be TRBD1 (6 bases). V lost 4 bases to trimming and J lost 4 bases, with 14 bases between them. Germline CDR1 GTSNPN, CDR2 SVGIG (reference sequence). This CDR3 is 13 amino acids long. Full variable domain (missing parts from reference TRBV30 and TRBJ2-7): SQTIHQWPATLVQPVGSPLSLECTVEGTSNPNLYWYRQAAGRGLQLLFYSVGIGQISSEVPQNLSASRPQDRQFILSSKKLLLSDSGFYLCAWKGDTAYEQYFGPGTRLTVT.

The chain has TRBV7-2 and TRBJ2-5; 9 nucleotides align to TRBD2. The germline CDR1 and CDR2 sequences are SGHTA and FQGNSA. CDR3 length equals 14 residues. The V gene end was trimmed by 5 bases and the J gene end by 3 bases; junction bases not matched to a gene: 4. CDR3 sequence (DNA): TGTGCCAGCAGCACAGGGACTAGCAAAGAGACCCAGTACTTC. Its translation is CASSTGTSKETQYF. Full variable domain (outside the CDR3, taken from reference TRBV7-2 and TRBJ2-5): GAGVSQSPSNKVTEKGKDVELRCDPISGHTALYWYRQSLGQGLEFLIYFQGNSAPDKSGLPSDRFSAERTGGSVSTLTIQRTQQEDSAVYLCASSTGTSKETQYFGPGTRLLVL.

This clone was seen a single time. The rearrangement uses TRBV9 and TRBJ2-1; 9 bases align to TRBD2. This CDR3 region has 18 residues. Per the germline V gene, CDR1 is SGDLS and CDR2 is YYNGEE. V gave up 3 bases and J gave up 8 bases; unmatched junction bases: 18. CDR3 DNA: TGTGCCAGCAGCGGGCTCTCAGGCAGCGGGGGGCCCGGGTATGAGCAGTTCTTC. The encoded protein is CASSGLSGSGGPGYEQFF.